This T cell receptor beta chain comes out of a study of OX40 agonist ivuxolimab in advanced cancers. Overall study context: Ivuxolimab is a fully human IgG2 antibody that activates OX40 (CD134). People in dose escalation had one of these cancers: hepatocellular carcinoma, melanoma, renal cell or head and neck cancer. Study-level results: Dosing at 0.1 to 3.0 mg/kg was accompanied by clonal expansion of CD4+ and CD8+ blood T cells by week 6.

A history of autoimmune disease or systemic immunosuppression excluded patients. V lost 5 bases and J 5 bases, leaving 13 bases between the germline ends. CDR3 length: 12 amino acids. The V gene's germline CDR1 is SQVTM and CDR2 ANQGSEA. Details on this clone: Its cognate antigen is unknown.

Libraries were prepared by immunoSEQ multiplex PCR; TCRdb keeps only in-frame clonotypes and omits some of them. The table includes tens of thousands of clones, around 87% detected once. The TCR sequence derives from an adult with an advanced solid tumor such as melanoma, head and neck, liver or kidney cancer. The J gene is TRBJ2-7, the V gene TRBV29-1; a possible D gene is TRBD2 (6 bases). Sequencing was performed on CD4+ or CD8+ T cells sorted from blood, taken in a trial of the OX40 agonist ivuxolimab. The CDR3 is CSVPSGGDEQYF. CDR3 nucleotides: TGCAGCGTTCCCTCCGGCGGGGACGAGCAGTACTTC.